Below are 15 T cell receptor beta chains sequenced from a single sample in a study of blood T cell repertoires in COVID-19. The protocol was immunoSEQ multiplex PCR, while the TCRdb copy is restricted to in-frame clones and leaves out a portion. The sample shows some 400,000 clones, around 87% of them seen only once. The source material was PBMCs or T cells enriched from blood (not recorded which). The receptors shown here come from a man aged 25-45 years who had recovered from COVID-19.

The rearrangement joins TRBV30 to TRBJ1-1; D perhaps matches TRBD1 (5 bases). CDR1 is GTSNPN and CDR2 is SVGIG in the germline V gene (reference sequence). The ends were cut back, 5 bases at V and 3 bases at J, with 7 bases in the middle. The CDR3 covers 11 residues. As DNA, the CDR3 is TGTGCCTGGCAGGGCTACACTGAAGCTTTCTTT. The encoded protein is CAWQGYTEAFF.

V gene TRBV30 combines with J gene TRBJ2-1; the match to TRBD1 covers 7 bases. J gave up 8 bases and V 0 bases, and 4 bases lay outside the gene matches. There are 13 residues in the CDR3. CDR1 is GTSNPN, CDR2 SVGIG, per germline (reference sequence). In DNA, the CDR3 is TGTGCCTGGAGTGTACAGGGGAGCGATGAGCAGTTCTTC. Translating gives CAWSVQGSDEQFF. The full variable domain, in which reference TRBV30 and TRBJ2-1 provide the parts outside the CDR3, is SQTIHQWPATLVQPVGSPLSLECTVEGTSNPNLYWYRQAAGRGLQLLFYSVGIGQISSEVPQNLSASRPQDRQFILSSKKLLLSDSGFYLCAWSVQGSDEQFFGPGTRLTVL.

The chain is built from TRBV5-1 and TRBJ2-2; maybe TRBD1 (5 bases). The V end was cut by 1 base, the J end by 7 bases, with 5 bases between. The CDR3 sequence is 12 residues long. Germline values: CDR1 SGHRS, CDR2 YFSETQ. In DNA, the CDR3 is TGCGCCAGCAGCTTGCAGGGCGGGGAGCTGTTTTTT. This codes for CASSLQGGELFF.

V gene TRBV27 combines with J gene TRBJ1-4; 8 nucleotides line up with TRBD1. The V and J ends lost 4 bases and 8 bases, in that order; junction bases with no gene match: 6. Germline V gives CDR1 MNHEY, CDR2 SMNVEV (reference sequence). The CDR3 extends over 14 amino acids. The CDR3, as DNA: TGTGCCAGCAGTTCAGCAGGGGGCGAGGAAAAACTGTTTTTT. It yields the protein CASSSAGGEEKLFF.

The chain has TRBV27 and TRBJ1-1; TRBD1 agrees at 10 bases. CDR1 is MNHEY, CDR2 SMNVEV, per germline (reference sequence). Germline trimming cut 5 bases from V and 4 bases from J; bases unmatched to any gene: 4. The CDR3 covers 14 residues. CDR3 nucleotide sequence: TGTGCCAGCAGTGTCGGGACAGGGGTCACTGAAGCTTTCTTT. This codes for CASSVGTGVTEAFF.

V usage is TRBV5-1 and J usage is TRBJ2-5; weak D call: TRBD1 (5 bases). The CDR3 covers 15 residues. Germline CDR1 and CDR2: SGHRS and YFSETQ. The ends were cut back, 0 bases at V and 0 bases at J, with 9 bases in the middle. CDR3 bases: TGCGCCAGCAGCTTGGGGGGCGGAAACCAAGAGACCCAGTACTTC. It is translated as CASSLGGGNQETQYF. Full variable domain (remainder filled in from reference TRBV5-1 and TRBJ2-5): KAGVTQTPRYLIKTRGQQVTLSCSPISGHRSVSWYQQTPGQGLQFLFEYFSETQRNKGNFPGRFSGRQFSNSRSEMNVSTLELGDSALYLCASSLGGGNQETQYFGPGTRLLVL.

The rearrangement links TRBV19 to TRBJ2-6; 7 bases line up with TRBD1. The germline V gene encodes CDR1 LNHDA and CDR2 SQIVND (reference sequence). The CDR3 loop spans 16 amino acids. Germline trimming cut 7 bases from V and 3 bases from J; bases unmatched to any gene: 9. CDR3 bases: TGTGCCAGTACCAGACAGGGTAAGAGTGGGGCCAACGTCCTGACTTTC. Encoded protein: CASTRQGKSGANVLTF.

V is TRBV12-5 and J is TRBJ2-7; D is possibly TRBD1 (6 bases). Germline V lookup: CDR1 LGHNT, CDR2 FRNRAP. Trimming cost V 3 bases and J 2 bases, with 11 bases left between them. There are 14 residues in the CDR3. The CDR3 region has the DNA TGTGCTAGTGGTTTTTCCGGGACAACCTACGAGCAGTACTTC. Translating gives CASGFSGTTYEQYF. The entire variable domain, with the rest obtained from reference TRBV12-5 and TRBJ2-7, is as follows: DARVTQTPRHKVTEMGQEVTMRCQPILGHNTVFWYRQTMMQGLELLAYFRNRAPLDDSGMPKDRFSAEMPDATLATLKIQPSEPRDSAVYFCASGFSGTTYEQYFGPGTRLTVT.

V and J are TRBV5-6 and TRBJ2-7; no definite D call. V was clipped by 5 bases and J by 0 bases, with 6 bases between them. In germline, CDR1 is SGHDT, CDR2 YYEEEE. CDR3 length equals 12 residues. The CDR3 DNA reads as TGTGCCAGCAGTTTTAACTCCTACGAGCAGTACTTC. It specifies CASSFNSYEQYF.

The chain couples TRBV7-8 to TRBJ1-5; 9 bases match TRBD1. Per germline, CDR1 SGHVS and CDR2 FQNEAQ. With 5 bases clipped from V and 4 bases from J, the junction kept 9 bases outside the gene matches. CDR3 size: 16 residues. In DNA, the CDR3 is TGTGCCAGCAGCCCGCTTAACGGACAGGGGAATCAGCCCCAGCATTTT. Amino acid sequence: CASSPLNGQGNQPQHF.

The chain uses TRBV9 and TRBJ2-3, with 12 bases aligning to TRBD2. This CDR3 has 16 amino acids. Germline values: CDR1 SGDLS, CDR2 YYNGEE. Trimming cost V 3 bases and J 2 bases; bases outside gene matches: 4. This chain's CDR3 is CASSARLAGVTDTQYF. Written as DNA, the CDR3 is TGTGCCAGCAGCGCGCGACTAGCGGGAGTCACAGATACGCAGTATTTT.

V usage is TRBV2 and J usage is TRBJ2-1; D perhaps matches TRBD2 (5 bases). The germline CDR1 and CDR2 sequences are SNHLY and FYNNEI. There are 15 residues in the CDR3. V lost 3 bases to trimming and J lost 9 bases, with 18 bases between them. CDR3 nucleotide sequence: TGTGCCAGCAGTGATATGAGAGGAGGTAAGGGTGAGCAGTTCTTC. Residues: CASSDMRGGKGEQFF.

The chain combines TRBV5-1 with TRBJ2-1; 7 bases are shared with TRBD2. CDR1 is SGHRS, CDR2 YFSETQ, per germline. V lost 0 bases, J lost 6 bases, and 12 bases stayed unmatched. The CDR3 spans 17 residues. CDR3 sequence: CASSLEFGGGTFNEQFF. The CDR3, as DNA: TGCGCCAGCAGCTTGGAGTTTGGGGGAGGGACTTTCAATGAGCAGTTCTTC. Looking up the rest from reference TRBV5-1 and TRBJ2-1 gives the full variable domain: KAGVTQTPRYLIKTRGQQVTLSCSPISGHRSVSWYQQTPGQGLQFLFEYFSETQRNKGNFPGRFSGRQFSNSRSEMNVSTLELGDSALYLCASSLEFGGGTFNEQFFGPGTRLTVL.

This chain joins TRBV7-2 and TRBJ1-1; D unclear. Trimming cost V 6 bases and J 2 bases, with 10 bases left between them. Looked up from germline, CDR1 is SGHTA and CDR2 is FQGNSA. The CDR3 runs to 13 residues. The CDR3 DNA reads TGTGCCAGCAGTCCGTGGGCCAACACTGAAGCTTTCTTT. It codes for CASSPWANTEAFF.

V is TRBV7-2 and J is TRBJ2-2; D gene ambiguous. V shed 0 bases and J shed 7 bases, with 9 bases lying between them. CDR1 SGHTA and CDR2 FQGNSA come from the germline V gene. This CDR3 is 14 amino acids long. The CDR3 DNA sequence: TGTGCCAGCAGCTTAGCTTTCGGCGGCGGGGAGCTGTTTTTT. Protein: CASSLAFGGGELFF.